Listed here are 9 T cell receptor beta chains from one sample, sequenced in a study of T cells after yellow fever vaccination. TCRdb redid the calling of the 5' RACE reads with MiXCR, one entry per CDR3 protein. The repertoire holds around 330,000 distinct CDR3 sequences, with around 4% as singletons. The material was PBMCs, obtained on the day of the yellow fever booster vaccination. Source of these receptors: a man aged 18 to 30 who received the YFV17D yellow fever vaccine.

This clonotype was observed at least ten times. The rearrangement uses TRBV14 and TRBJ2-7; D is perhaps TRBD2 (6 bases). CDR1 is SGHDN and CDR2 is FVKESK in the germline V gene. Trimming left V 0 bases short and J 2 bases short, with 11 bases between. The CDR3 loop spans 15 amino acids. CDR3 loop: CASSQEGRTTYEQYF. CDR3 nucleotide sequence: TGTGCCAGCAGCCAAGAGGGAAGGACTACCTACGAGCAGTACTTC.

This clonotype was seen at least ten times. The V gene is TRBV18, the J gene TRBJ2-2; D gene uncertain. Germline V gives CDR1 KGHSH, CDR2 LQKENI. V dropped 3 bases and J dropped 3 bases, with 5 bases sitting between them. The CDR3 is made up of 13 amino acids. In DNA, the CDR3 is TGTGCCAGCTCACCTTCTGACACCGGGGAGCTGTTTTTT. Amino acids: CASSPSDTGELFF. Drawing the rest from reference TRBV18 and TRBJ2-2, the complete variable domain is NAGVMQNPRHLVRRRGQEARLRCSPMKGHSHVYWYRQLPEEGLKFMVYLQKENIIDESGMPKERFSAEFPKEGPSILRIQQVVRGDSAAYFCASSPSDTGELFFGEGSRLTVL.

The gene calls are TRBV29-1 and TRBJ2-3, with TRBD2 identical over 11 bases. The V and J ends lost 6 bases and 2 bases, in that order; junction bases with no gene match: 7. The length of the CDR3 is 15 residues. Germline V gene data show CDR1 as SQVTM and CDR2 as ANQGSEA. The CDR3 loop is CSVRTSGGYTDTQYF. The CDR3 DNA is TGCAGCGTAAGAACTAGCGGGGGTTACACAGATACGCAGTATTTT.

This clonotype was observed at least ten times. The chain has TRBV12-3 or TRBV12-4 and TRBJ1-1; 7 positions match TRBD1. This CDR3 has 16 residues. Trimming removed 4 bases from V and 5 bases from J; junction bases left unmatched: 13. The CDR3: CASSSGTDIKGTEAFF. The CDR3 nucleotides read TGTGCCAGCAGTTCCGGGACAGACATTAAGGGGACTGAAGCTTTCTTT.

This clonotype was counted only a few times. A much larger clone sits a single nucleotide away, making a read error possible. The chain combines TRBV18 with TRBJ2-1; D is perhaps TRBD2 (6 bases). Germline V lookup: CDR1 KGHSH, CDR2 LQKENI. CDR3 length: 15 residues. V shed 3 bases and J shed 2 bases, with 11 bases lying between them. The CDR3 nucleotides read TGTGCCAGCTCACCGGGACTGGGAACCTACAATGAGCAGTTCTTC. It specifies CASSPGLGTYNEQFF. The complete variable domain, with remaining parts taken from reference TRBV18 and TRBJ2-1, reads NAGVMQNPRHLVRRRGQEARLRCSPMKGHSHVYWYRQLPEEGLKFMVYLQKENIIDESGMPKERFSAEFPKEGPSILRIQQVVRGDSAAYFCASSPGLGTYNEQFFGPGTRLTVL.

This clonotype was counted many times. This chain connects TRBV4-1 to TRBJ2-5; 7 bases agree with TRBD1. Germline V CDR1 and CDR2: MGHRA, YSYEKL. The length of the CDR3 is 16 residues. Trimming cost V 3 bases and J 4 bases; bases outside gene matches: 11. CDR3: CASSQDDRAGGETQYF. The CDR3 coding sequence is TGCGCCAGCAGCCAGGACGACAGGGCTGGGGGAGAGACCCAGTACTTC.

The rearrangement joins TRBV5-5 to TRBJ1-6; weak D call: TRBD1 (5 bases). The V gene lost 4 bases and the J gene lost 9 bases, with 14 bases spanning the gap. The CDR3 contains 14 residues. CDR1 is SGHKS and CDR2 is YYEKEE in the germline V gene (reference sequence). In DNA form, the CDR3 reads TGTGCCAGCAGCCCCGGGACTGAGGGTTCACCCCTCCACTTT. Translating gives CASSPGTEGSPLHF.

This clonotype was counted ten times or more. The CDR3 DNA reads TGTGCCAGCCCGCTAGCGGGGGGACTTAATGAGCAGTTCTTC. Its translation: CASPLAGGLNEQFF. This chain uses TRBV7-9 with TRBJ2-1; 11 nucleotides align to TRBD2. This CDR3 has 14 residues. Losses at the gene ends were 8 bases for V and 7 bases for J; bases not matched to a gene: 7. The germline CDR1 and CDR2 sequences are SEHNR and FQNEAQ (reference sequence). Supplemented by reference TRBV7-9 and TRBJ2-1, the full variable domain reads DTGVSQNPRHKITKRGQNVTFRCDPISEHNRLYWYRQTLGQGPEFLTYFQNEAQLEKSRLLSDRFSAERPKGSFSTLEIQRTEQGDSAMYLCASPLAGGLNEQFFGPGTRLTVL.

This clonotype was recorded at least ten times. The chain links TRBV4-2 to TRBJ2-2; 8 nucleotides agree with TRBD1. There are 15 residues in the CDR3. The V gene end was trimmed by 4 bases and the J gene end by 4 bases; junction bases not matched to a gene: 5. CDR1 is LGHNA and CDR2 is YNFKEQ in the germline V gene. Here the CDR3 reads CASSRGQGFTGELFF. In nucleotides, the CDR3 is TGTGCCAGCAGCCGCGGACAGGGCTTCACCGGGGAGCTGTTTTTT.